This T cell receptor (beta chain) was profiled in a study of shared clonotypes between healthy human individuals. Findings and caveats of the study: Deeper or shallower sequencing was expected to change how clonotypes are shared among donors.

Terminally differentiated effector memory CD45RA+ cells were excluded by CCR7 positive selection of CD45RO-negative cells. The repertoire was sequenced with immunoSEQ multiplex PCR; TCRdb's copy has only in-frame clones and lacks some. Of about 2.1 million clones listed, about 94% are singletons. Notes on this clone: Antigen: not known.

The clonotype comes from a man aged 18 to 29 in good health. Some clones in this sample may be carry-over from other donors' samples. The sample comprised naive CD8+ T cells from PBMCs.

The CDR3 protein is CASAPGGPAYEQYF. The DNA of the CDR3 is TGTGCCTCAGCGCCCGGGGGACCAGCCTACGAGCAGTACTTC. This chain uses TRBV10-3 with TRBJ2-7; possible D gene TRBD2, 6 bases. The CDR3 length is 14 residues. Germline values: CDR1 ENHRY, CDR2 SYGVKD. V was pared by 11 bases and J by 2 bases, with 19 bases between.